These 4 T cell receptor beta chains share one sample of origin, sequenced in a study of blood T cell repertoires in COVID-19. Sequenced by immunoSEQ multiplex PCR; TCRdb stores in-frame clones only, minus some. The sample gives around 260,000 clones, approximately 86% of which show up once; around 1.8% is in the top ten. The sample taken for sequencing was peripheral blood. The receptors derive from a man aged 25 to 45 with active or convalescent COVID-19.

The J gene is TRBJ1-4, the V gene TRBV5-1, with D uncertain. V dropped 0 bases and J dropped 3 bases, with 6 bases sitting between them. The CDR3 is made up of 14 amino acids. Germline V CDR1 and CDR2: SGHRS, YFSETQ. For the CDR3, the DNA is TGCGCCAGCAGCTTGGGGCCCTCTAATGAAAAACTGTTTTTT. It encodes CASSLGPSNEKLFF.

The gene calls are TRBV21-1 and TRBJ1-5; the table's D call of TRBD1 was not tested on the DNA. TRBV21-1 is a recognized pseudogene. The CDR3 contains 15 residues. The CDR3 nucleotides are TGTGCCAGCAGCACGACAGGAGGTTTGGGTCAGCCCCAGCATTTT. It specifies CASSTTGGLGQPQHF.

The genes are TRBV19 and TRBJ1-5, with 10 bases matching TRBD1. CDR3 length equals 15 residues. Germline assignment: CDR1 LNHDA and CDR2 SQIVND (reference sequence). V gave up 6 bases and J gave up 4 bases; unmatched junction bases: 6. CDR3 DNA sequence: TGTGCCAGTAGAACGACAGGGGGCGGGAATCAGCCCCAGCATTTT. Amino acids: CASRTTGGGNQPQHF.

The chain is built from TRBV25-1 and TRBJ1-1; 9 bases are a match to TRBD1. The V segment lost 6 bases and the J segment 4 bases; nucleotides outside the gene matches: 9. Germline V lookup: CDR1 MGHDK, CDR2 SYGVNS. There are 15 residues in the CDR3. CDR3 sequence (DNA): TGTGCCAGCAGACACACAGGGGGCGGCGGCACTGAAGCTTTCTTT. Translated: CASRHTGGGGTEAFF.